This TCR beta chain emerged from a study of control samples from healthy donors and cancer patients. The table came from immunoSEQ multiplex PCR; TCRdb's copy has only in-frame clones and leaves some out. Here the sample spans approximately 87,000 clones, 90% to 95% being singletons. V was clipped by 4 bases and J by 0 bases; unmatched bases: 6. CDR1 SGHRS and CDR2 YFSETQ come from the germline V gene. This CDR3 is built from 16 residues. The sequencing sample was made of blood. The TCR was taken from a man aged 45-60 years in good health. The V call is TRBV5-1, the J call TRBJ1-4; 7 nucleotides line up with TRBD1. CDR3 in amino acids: CASSAGQPATNEKLFF. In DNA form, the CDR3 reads TGCGCCAGCAGCGCGGGACAGCCGGCAACTAATGAAAAACTGTTTTTT.